This T cell receptor (beta chain) was captured in a study of identical twins. TCRdb reprocessed the 5' RACE reads with MiXCR, giving one entry per CDR3 protein. The data show approximately 260,000 distinct CDR3 sequences, with over 11% seen just once and under 9.5% held by the top ten. The CDR3 runs to 15 residues. Per the germline V gene, CDR1 is SGHDT and CDR2 is YYEEEE. The V end was cut by 2 bases, the J end by 6 bases, with 16 bases between. This receptor was taken from a woman between 18 and 29 years old in good health. The chain employs TRBV5-6 and TRBJ2-3; perhaps TRBD2 as D (6 bases). The specimen sequenced was memory (CD45RO+) T cells sorted from blood. CDR3 in amino acids: CASSFYLVAVDTQYF. The CDR3 coding sequence is TGTGCCAGCAGCTTCTACCTGGTAGCGGTGGATACGCAGTATTTT.